This entry describes one T cell receptor (beta chain). Participants were aged roughly 18 to 89 years from approximately 24 US areas. Clinical history reported by participants formed the basis on which cohorts were assigned. The data stem from a study of blood T cell repertoires in COVID-19. Background on the study: COVID-19 samples collected from the United States, Italy and Spain covered acute and convalescent phases.

The CDR3 has 12 amino acids. V dropped 4 bases and J dropped 6 bases, with 8 bases sitting between them. Germline loops: CDR1 LGHDT, CDR2 YNNKEL (reference sequence). Authors' data handling: How many nucleated cells were present was estimated from reference gene primer amplification. Data came from immunoSEQ multiplex PCR; TCRdb stores just in-frame clones and leaves some out. The V and J calls and clone size were taken over from that table, and D and trimming were inferred from the DNA. The sample holds more than 400,000 clones; approximately 90% are singletons and the top ten take about 0.75%. Sequencing used PBMCs or T cells enriched from blood (not recorded which). This TCR was recovered from a woman between 18 and 29 years old who had recovered from COVID-19. The chain carries TRBV3-1 (or the pseudogene TRBV3-2) and TRBJ2-3; D unclear. The CDR3 bases are TGTGCCAGCAGCCTCACCGGGGATACGCAGTATTTT. It is translated as CASSLTGDTQYF.